A single sample is the source of the 29 T cell receptor beta chains below, sequenced in a study of T cell responses to AZD1222 COVID-19 vaccine. Here immunoSEQ multiplex PCR was the method, and the copy in TCRdb shows in-frame clones only, minus some. The sample records 90,000 to 95,000 clones, about 90% being singletons. The sample in question was peripheral blood, obtained on day 0 of AZD1222 vaccination. The source is an adult in good health.

The chain joins TRBV4-1 to TRBJ2-7, with 8 bases aligning to TRBD1. V was clipped by 4 bases and J by 5 bases; unmatched bases: 10. Germline CDR1 reads MGHRA; CDR2 reads YSYEKL. The CDR3 contains 15 residues. CDR3 DNA: TGCGCCAGCAGCCCATGGACAGGGACGAAGAACGAGCAGTACTTC. Amino acid sequence: CASSPWTGTKNEQYF.

The chain combines TRBV5-1 with TRBJ1-3; weak D call: TRBD1 (5 bases). V lost 4 bases to trimming and J lost 2 bases, with 19 bases between them. Germline V lookup: CDR1 SGHRS, CDR2 YFSETQ. This CDR3 contains 17 residues. CDR3 region: CASSPTVDRPAGNTIYF. The CDR3 DNA is TGCGCCAGCAGCCCTACCGTAGACAGACCGGCTGGAAACACCATATATTTT.

The chain combines TRBV28 with TRBJ2-1; 11 bases agree with TRBD1. Germline V CDR1 and CDR2: MDHEN, SYDVKM. J lost 6 bases, V lost 3 bases, and 22 bases had no gene match. The CDR3 is made up of 21 amino acids. The CDR3 protein is CASSLWGTGGSGMIIGNEQFF. The DNA for the CDR3 is TGTGCCAGCAGTTTGTGGGGGACAGGGGGTAGCGGGATGATTATAGGCAATGAGCAGTTCTTC.

This chain uses TRBV21-1 with TRBJ1-6. TRBV21-1 is labeled a pseudogene. The CDR3 consists of 17 residues. CDR3 DNA sequence: TGTGCCAGCAGCAGATCAGAGGAAGGCACTTCTAATTCACCCCTCCACTTT. It translates to CASSRSEEGTSNSPLHF.

The chain links TRBV24-1 to TRBJ2-3; D gene uncertain. Germline CDR1 reads KGHDR; CDR2 reads SFDVKD. The CDR3 covers 15 residues. Trimming shortened V by 2 bases and J by 4 bases, and 12 bases separated the two germline ends. The CDR3 sequence is CATSDSTSWADTQYF. The CDR3 nucleotides are TGTGCCACCAGTGATTCGACATCGTGGGCAGATACGCAGTATTTT.

The rearrangement links TRBV7-9 to TRBJ1-1; D gene uncertain. Germline V CDR1 and CDR2: SEHNR, FQNEAQ (reference sequence). This CDR3 is 17 amino acids long. Trimming took off 6 bases at V and 4 bases at J, with 24 bases between the two ends. CDR3 DNA: TGTGCCAGCAGTCTTGCCCTCGACGGGTATGGCAGCACTGAAGCTTTCTTT. The encoded protein is CASSLALDGYGSTEAFF.

The chain is built from TRBV6-2 or TRBV6-3 and TRBJ1-5; 10 bases fit TRBD1. J was trimmed by 5 bases and V by 6 bases; bases with no gene match: 7. The CDR3 sequence is 15 residues long. Germline values: CDR1 MNHEY, CDR2 SVGEGT. This CDR3 is CASSLTGGGDQPQHF. In DNA form, the CDR3 reads TGTGCCAGCAGCCTGACAGGGGGCGGCGATCAGCCCCAGCATTTT.

The V gene is TRBV7-9, the J gene TRBJ2-2, with D tentatively TRBD2 (5 bases). The CDR3 sequence is 14 residues long. The V and J ends lost 11 bases and 0 bases respectively, with 13 bases between them. Germline V gives CDR1 SEHNR, CDR2 FQNEAQ (reference sequence). The CDR3 protein is CAAGLSTNTGELFF. The CDR3 DNA is TGTGCCGCGGGTCTCTCGACGAACACCGGGGAGCTGTTTTTT. Using reference TRBV7-9 and TRBJ2-2 for the parts outside the CDR3, the full variable domain is DTGVSQNPRHKITKRGQNVTFRCDPISEHNRLYWYRQTLGQGPEFLTYFQNEAQLEKSRLLSDRFSAERPKGSFSTLEIQRTEQGDSAMYLCAAGLSTNTGELFFGEGSRLTVL.

V and J are TRBV15 and TRBJ2-7; 7 bases fit TRBD1. The CDR3 totals 13 residues. Per germline, CDR1 LNHNV and CDR2 YYDKDF (reference sequence). Trimming at V came to 7 bases and at J to 0 bases, leaving 3 bases not matched to a gene. CDR3 sequence reads: CATKGASSYEQYF. DNA of the CDR3: TGTGCCACCAAGGGGGCTAGCTCCTACGAGCAGTACTTC.

By share, this clone ranks as large. The chain couples TRBV10-3 to TRBJ2-1; 7 bases line up with TRBD2. V shed 3 bases, J shed 5 bases, and the junction held 10 bases outside the gene matches. The length of the CDR3 is 16 residues. Germline assignment: CDR1 ENHRY and CDR2 SYGVKD. CDR3 amino acids: CAISDSRASGNNEQFF. The CDR3 DNA follows: TGTGCCATCAGTGACTCAAGGGCTAGCGGCAACAATGAGCAGTTCTTC.

The gene calls are TRBV4-2 and TRBJ1-3; 8 nucleotides align to TRBD1. The CDR3 is 15 residues long. The germline gives CDR1 LGHNA, CDR2 YNFKEQ. The junction had 5 bases not matched to a gene; V was cut back by 0 bases and J by 7 bases. The CDR3 DNA sequence: TGTGCCAGCAGCCAAGAGCGACAGGGGAGTAACACCATATATTTT. Translation: CASSQERQGSNTIYF.

The chain links TRBV6-2 or TRBV6-3 to TRBJ1-2; tentative D call: TRBD1 (5 bases). Trimming shortened V by 6 bases and J by 4 bases, and 12 bases separated the two germline ends. CDR1 MNHEY and CDR2 SVGEGT come from the germline V gene. The CDR3 loop spans 13 amino acids. The DNA of the CDR3 is TGTGCCAGCAGCCGGGGCTCGGTCTATGGCTACACCTTC. As protein: CASSRGSVYGYTF.

V is TRBV7-9 and J is TRBJ1-1; 8 bases are shared with TRBD1. V lost 8 bases and J lost 2; bases outside the gene matches: 13. Germline V gives CDR1 SEHNR, CDR2 FQNEAQ (reference sequence). CDR3 size: 16 residues. The CDR3 spells CASSAGQGASNTEAFF. The CDR3 nucleotides read TGTGCCAGCTCCGCCGGGCAGGGGGCGAGTAACACTGAAGCTTTCTTT.

The J gene is TRBJ1-1, the V gene TRBV9; a weak D match, TRBD1 (5 bases). This CDR3 contains 15 residues. The germline gives CDR1 SGDLS, CDR2 YYNGEE. Deletions cut 6 bases from V and 0 bases from J, with 15 bases between. The CDR3 region is CASTRAVDMNTEAFF. The CDR3 nucleotides read TGTGCCAGCACCCGCGCGGTGGACATGAACACTGAAGCTTTCTTT.

The chain carries TRBV5-1 and TRBJ2-3; either TRBD1 or TRBD2 may supply D (5 bases each). From germline, CDR1 is SGHRS and CDR2 YFSETQ. Trimming cost V 2 bases and J 0 bases, with 7 bases left between them. This CDR3 is 14 amino acids long. CDR3 sequence (DNA): TGCGCCAGCAGCTTTAGGGACAGCACAGATACGCAGTATTTT. Its protein product is CASSFRDSTDTQYF.

V and J are TRBV24-1 and TRBJ2-5, with D perhaps matching TRBD2 (6 bases). CDR1 KGHDR and CDR2 SFDVKD come from the germline V gene. The CDR3 is made up of 15 amino acids. V was clipped by 6 bases and J by 1 base, with 14 bases between them. The CDR3 sequence: CATSQAGPGQETQYF. In DNA, the CDR3 is TGTGCCACCAGTCAGGCGGGGCCCGGCCAAGAGACCCAGTACTTC.

This chain joins TRBV6-5 and TRBJ1-2; 9 positions match TRBD1. The V and J ends lost 6 bases and 4 bases, in that order; junction bases with no gene match: 6. The CDR3 loop spans 14 amino acids. The germline CDR1 and CDR2 sequences are MNHEY and SVGAGI. The CDR3 protein is CASSWTGASYGYTF. The CDR3 coding sequence is TGTGCCAGCAGCTGGACAGGGGCGAGCTATGGCTACACCTTC.

The chain recombines TRBV7-9 with TRBJ1-5, with TRBD1 as a possible D gene (5 bases). The germline V and J ends were trimmed by 1 base and 3 bases, with 10 bases remaining between them. There are 15 residues in the CDR3. CDR1 is SEHNR, CDR2 FQNEAQ, per germline (reference sequence). CDR3: CASSLDRQFNQPQHF. CDR3 sequence (DNA): TGTGCCAGCAGCTTAGACCGACAGTTCAATCAGCCCCAGCATTTT.

This chain links TRBV20-1 with TRBJ2-1; 12 bases are a match to TRBD2. From germline, CDR1 is DFQATT and CDR2 SNEGSKA (reference sequence). Trimming at V came to 3 bases and at J to 5 bases, leaving 8 bases not matched to a gene. This CDR3 has 16 residues. The DNA for the CDR3 is TGCAGTGCTAGTCGGCTAGCGGGAGGGCCGCACAATGAGCAGTTCTTC. Translating it yields CSASRLAGGPHNEQFF.

This clone was seen just once. The J gene is TRBJ2-1, the V gene TRBV12-3 or TRBV12-4; a weak D match, TRBD1 (5 bases). The CDR3 contains 12 residues. V was cut by 4 bases and J by 9 bases, with 10 bases left in between. CDR3 nucleotide sequence: TGTGCCAGCAGTTCCCGAACAGGTGAGCAGTTCTTC. The encoded protein is CASSSRTGEQFF.

The chain combines TRBV21-1 with TRBJ2-7; the D call TRBD2 from the table was never checked on the DNA. TRBV21-1 corresponds to a pseudogene. This CDR3 is built from 15 residues. CDR3 coding DNA: TGTGCCAGCAGCAAATTAGAAGGGAGGTGTTACGAGCAGTACTTC. As protein: CASSKLEGRCYEQYF.

V is TRBV28 and J is TRBJ1-5; maybe TRBD1 (5 bases). The CDR3 has 15 residues. Germline CDR1 and CDR2: MDHEN and SYDVKM. Trimming took off 6 bases at V and 2 bases at J, with 14 bases between the two ends. The CDR3 spells CASSHQGRGNQPQHF. CDR3 bases: TGTGCCAGCAGCCATCAGGGTCGGGGCAATCAGCCCCAGCATTTT.

This clone was found once. The rearrangement links TRBV9 to TRBJ1-2; D not certain. This CDR3 has 13 amino acids. Trimming removed 0 bases from V and 4 bases from J, with 7 bases in between. The germline V gene encodes CDR1 SGDLS and CDR2 YYNGEE. The CDR3 DNA reads as TGTGCCAGCAGCGTAGGTAATCTCTATGGCTACACCTTC. Translation: CASSVGNLYGYTF.

The chain has TRBV11-2 and TRBJ1-3; perhaps TRBD1 as D (5 bases). Germline CDR1 reads SGHAT; CDR2 reads FQNNGV. The CDR3 is 16 residues long. The V and J ends lost 4 bases and 0 bases respectively, with 13 bases between them. The CDR3: CASSSSRQFSGNTIYF. CDR3 bases: TGTGCCAGCAGCTCCAGTAGACAGTTCTCTGGAAACACCATATATTTT.

The chain has TRBV27 and TRBJ1-5; TRBD1 matches at 7 bases. Germline-derived CDR1 and CDR2 are MNHEY and SMNVEV (reference sequence). This CDR3 has 14 amino acids. Losses at the gene ends were 5 bases for V and 4 bases for J; bases not matched to a gene: 5. The DNA for the CDR3 is TGTGCCAGCAGTCTAACAGGGGAAAATCAGCCCCAGCATTTT. Translated, it gives CASSLTGENQPQHF.

This sequence joins TRBV6-2 or TRBV6-3 and TRBJ1-5; no firm D call. Germline CDR1 and CDR2: MNHEY and SVGEGT. CDR3 length: 13 residues. The V gene lost 6 bases and the J gene lost 1 base, with 7 bases spanning the gap. The CDR3 sequence: CASSLDSNQPQHF. The CDR3 nucleotides read TGTGCCAGCAGCCTCGACAGCAATCAGCCCCAGCATTTT.

The V and J genes are TRBV19 and TRBJ1-4; no clear D gene. Trimming took off 5 bases at V and 5 bases at J, with 9 bases between the two ends. CDR3 length equals 13 residues. CDR1 and CDR2 from the germline V gene are LNHDA and SQIVND (reference sequence). This chain's CDR3 is CASSPMTNEKLFF. DNA of the CDR3: TGTGCCAGTAGTCCCATGACCAATGAAAAACTGTTTTTT.

This clone has only one observation. The rearrangement links TRBV5-1 to TRBJ1-6; 8 bases match TRBD1. The trim removed 0 bases at V and 4 bases at J, leaving 15 bases unmatched. The CDR3 has 20 residues. CDR1 and CDR2 (germline): SGHRS, YFSETQ. In DNA, the CDR3 is TGCGCCAGCAGCTTGGAAGTGGCAGGGGGCGCGATCCGTTATAATTCACCCCTCCACTTT. Translated: CASSLEVAGGAIRYNSPLHF.

For this clone: Other DNA sequences in this sample translate to the same CDR3. This chain joins TRBV6-5 and TRBJ1-5, with a possible D match to TRBD1 (6 bases). The V end lost 0 bases, the J end lost 5 bases, and 8 bases lay between the germline ends. The CDR3 loop spans 14 amino acids. Germline CDR1 and CDR2: MNHEY and SVGAGI. The CDR3 sequence is CASSYSEGDQPQHF. CDR3 sequence (DNA): TGTGCCAGCAGTTACTCGGAGGGGGATCAGCCCCAGCATTTT.